These 14 T cell receptor beta chains were all obtained from the same sample, sequenced in a study of neurological immune-mediated disorders. Noted time point: longitudinal time-point 1 (baseline). TCRdb re-analysed the 5' RACE reads in MiXCR, keeping a single row per CDR3 protein. The sample records tens of thousands of distinct CDR3 sequences, under 4% being singletons. Material: PBMCs. These receptors were taken from a woman between 55 and 75 years old with multiple sclerosis.

This clonotype was counted ten times or more. The rearrangement joins TRBV6-6 to TRBJ1-2, with 9 nucleotides matching TRBD1. The V gene end was trimmed by 6 bases and the J gene end by 4 bases; junction bases not matched to a gene: 6. This CDR3 comprises 14 residues. CDR1 and CDR2 from the germline V gene are MNHNY and SVGAGI (reference sequence). Here the CDR3 reads CASSLGQGSYGYTF. The CDR3 DNA is TGTGCCAGCAGCCTCGGACAGGGGAGCTATGGCTACACCTTC.

This clonotype was detected ten times or more. The chain carries TRBV7-2 and TRBJ2-7; D perhaps matches TRBD2 (5 bases). V lost 2 bases, J lost 3 bases, and 8 bases lay in between. Germline loops: CDR1 SGHTA, CDR2 FQGNSA. The CDR3 length is 13 residues. The CDR3, as DNA: TGTGCCAGCAGCTTAATCAGCGGCTACGAGCAGTACTTC. Translating gives CASSLISGYEQYF.

There are many counts of this clonotype. The CDR3 spells CSASSGRNTEAFF. The CDR3 coding sequence is TGCAGTGCTAGTTCCGGCAGAAACACTGAAGCTTTCTTT. This chain joins TRBV20-1 and TRBJ1-1; no clear D gene. The CDR3 runs to 13 residues. Per germline, CDR1 DFQATT and CDR2 SNEGSKA (reference sequence). Trimming took 3 bases from V and 2 from J, leaving 10 bases between them.

The chain recombines TRBV3-1 with TRBJ1-3, with no clear D. Germline V gene lookup returns CDR1 LGHDT and CDR2 YNNKEL (reference sequence). The length of the CDR3 is 15 residues. V was pared by 1 base and J by 4 bases, with 11 bases between. The CDR3 reads CASSQGRTGGNTIYF. In nucleotides, the CDR3 is TGTGCCAGCAGCCAAGGCCGCACGGGAGGAAACACCATATATTTT.

This clonotype was counted many times. The chain employs TRBV29-1 and TRBJ2-5, with unresolved D. V lost 5 bases to trimming and J lost 11 bases, with 15 bases between them. This CDR3 region has 11 residues. The germline gives CDR1 SQVTM, CDR2 ANQGSEA. DNA for the CDR3: TGCAGCGTTCGGCTGGACCCACGGCAGTACTTC. It codes for CSVRLDPRQYF.

The rearrangement joins TRBV14 to TRBJ1-2; weak D call: TRBD1 (6 bases). V was cut by 2 bases and J by 7 bases, with 14 bases left in between. Germline CDR1 and CDR2: SGHDN and FVKESK. The CDR3 has 14 amino acids. The CDR3 nucleotides read TGTGCCAGCAGCCAAAACACAGGGTATGGTGGCTACACCTTC. Translating it yields CASSQNTGYGGYTF.

There are many counts of this clonotype. This chain uses TRBV18 with TRBJ1-2; 9 bases fit TRBD1. The length of the CDR3 is 14 residues. CDR1 and CDR2 from the germline V gene are KGHSH and LQKENI. With V trimmed by 3 bases and J by 7 bases, 6 bases remained unmatched. CDR3 nucleotide sequence: TGTGCCAGCTCACCCTCACAGGGGGCAAGTGGCTACACCTTC. This gives the protein CASSPSQGASGYTF. Looking up the rest from reference TRBV18 and TRBJ1-2 gives the full variable domain: NAGVMQNPRHLVRRRGQEARLRCSPMKGHSHVYWYRQLPEEGLKFMVYLQKENIIDESGMPKERFSAEFPKEGPSILRIQQVVRGDSAAYFCASSPSQGASGYTFGSGTRLTVV.

Ten or more counts support this clonotype. The rearrangement uses TRBV5-1 and TRBJ1-2, with D maybe TRBD1 (5 bases). Deletions cut 4 bases from V and 10 bases from J, with 17 bases between. Germline lookup yields CDR1 SGHRS and CDR2 YFSETQ. The CDR3 runs 13 residues. CDR3 DNA: TGCGCCAGCAGCCAGAGTAGACAGAGAGACTACACCTTC. Protein: CASSQSRQRDYTF.

This clonotype was detected ten times or more. The V and J genes are TRBV20-1 and TRBJ2-7; 7 bases align to TRBD2. The trim removed 1 base at V and 7 bases at J, leaving 4 bases unmatched. The CDR3 is 12 residues long. Germline CDR1 reads DFQATT; CDR2 reads SNEGSKA (reference sequence). For the CDR3, the DNA is TGCAGTGCTAGAGTCAGCGGGATGGAGCAGTACTTC. Amino acids: CSARVSGMEQYF.

There are many counts of this clonotype. This chain joins TRBV15 and TRBJ2-4; 9 bases are a match to TRBD1. From germline, CDR1 is LNHNV and CDR2 YYDKDF (reference sequence). CDR3 size: 15 residues. With V trimmed by 1 base and J by 6 bases, 4 bases remained unmatched. As DNA, the CDR3 is TGTGCCACCAGCAGAGGGGGGACAGGGAGAAACATTCAGTACTTC. It specifies CATSRGGTGRNIQYF.

This clonotype was observed at least ten times. Here the CDR3 reads CASSLSQGVYGYTF. Here the CDR3 DNA reads TGTGCCAGCAGCTTATCCCAGGGGGTCTATGGCTACACCTTC. The chain combines TRBV11-2 with TRBJ1-2; 7 bases fit TRBD1. V lost 2 bases to trimming and J lost 4 bases; unmatched junction nucleotides: 4. Germline lookup yields CDR1 SGHAT and CDR2 FQNNGV. This CDR3 spans 14 amino acids.

Ten or more counts support this clonotype. The genes are TRBV5-6 and TRBJ2-4; 10 bases agree with TRBD1. The CDR3 extends over 12 amino acids. Germline CDR1 reads SGHDT; CDR2 reads YYEEEE. With 7 bases clipped from V and 8 bases from J, the junction kept 3 bases outside the gene matches. The CDR3 protein is CASPGQGDIQYF. Written as DNA, the CDR3 is TGTGCCAGCCCTGGACAGGGGGACATTCAGTACTTC.

This clonotype was recorded many times. The gene calls are TRBV12-3 or TRBV12-4 and TRBJ2-5; 11 nucleotides agree with TRBD1. V lost 8 bases, J lost 5 bases, and 10 bases stayed unmatched. This CDR3 contains 15 residues. The CDR3 region has the DNA TGTGCCAGCGGCCACCGGGACAGGGGGAGGGAGACCCAGTACTTC. It encodes CASGHRDRGRETQYF.

This clonotype was detected many times. The chain employs TRBV12-3 or TRBV12-4 and TRBJ1-6; 7 bases map to TRBD1. The trim removed 7 bases at V and 9 bases at J, leaving 3 bases unmatched. CDR3 size: 12 residues. The CDR3 reads CASTGGVSPLHF. As DNA, the CDR3 is TGTGCCAGCACAGGGGGTGTTTCACCCCTCCACTTT.